This is a list of T cell receptor beta chains from one sample in a study of human T cells and chemical hapten exposure. TCRdb reprocessed the RACE reads with MiXCR, giving one entry per CDR3 protein. The data hold under 450,000 distinct CDR3 sequences, with roughly 6% observed a single time. Source: whole blood, taken in connection with sensitization to the hapten diphenylcyclopropenone (DPC). The source is a woman under 30 with alopecia areata. Some clones in this sample may be carry-over from other donors' samples. CDR3s include the opening cysteine and the closing phenylalanine or tryptophan. The D gene is left open where the match is weak. Clone size is shown for a subset of rows, as once, few, many or a class of expanded clone.

TRBJ1-6 | TRBD1 | - | TRBV27 | CASSLRSQGVNSPLHF | TGTGCCAGCAGTTTAAGATCCCAGGGGGTTAATTCACCCCTCCACTTT
TRBJ2-3 | - | - | TRBV6-2/TRBV6-3 | CASSYRGQSDTQYF | TGTGCCAGCAGTTACCGCGGACAGTCAGATACGCAGTATTTT
TRBJ2-1 | TRBD2 | few | TRBV12-3/TRBV12-4 | CASSQTSAEQFF | TGTGCCAGCAGTCAGACTAGCGCTGAGCAGTTCTTC
TRBJ1-1 | TRBD1 | - | TRBV10-3 | CATRDRGLVFF | TGTGCCACCCGGGACAGGGGGCTTGTTTTCTTT
TRBJ1-5 | - | many | TRBV9 | CASSVDGDQPQHF | TGTGCCAGCAGCGTAGATGGGGATCAGCCCCAGCATTTT
TRBJ2-5 | - | few | TRBV28 | CASSLGSLLTYQETQYF | TGTGCCAGCAGTTTGGGGTCCCTGCTGACGTACCAAGAGACCCAGTACTTC
TRBJ1-1 | - | many | TRBV7-2 | CASSPRQSAEAFF | TGTGCCAGCAGCCCGAGGCAGTCGGCTGAGGCTTTCTTT
TRBJ2-7 | - | many | TRBV10-3 | CAISESLSVGQYF | TGTGCCATCAGTGAGTCGTTGTCGGTGGGGCAGTACTTC
TRBJ2-3 | - | - | TRBV5-6 | CASSWRDTGVTDTQYF | TGTGCCAGCAGCTGGCGGGACACGGGTGTAACAGATACGCAGTATTTT
TRBJ1-2 | - | - | TRBV7-2 | CASSLAFLPGYTF | TGTGCCAGCAGCTTAGCTTTTCTCCCTGGCTACACCTTC
TRBJ2-2 | TRBD1 | - | TRBV12-3/TRBV12-4 | CASSPGTGSFGDTGELFF | TGTGCCAGCAGCCCCGGGACAGGCTCCTTCGGGGACACCGGGGAGCTGTTTTTT
TRBJ2-7 | - | few | TRBV18 | CASSPIDGSSYEQYF | TGTGCCAGCTCACCAATCGACGGGAGCTCCTACGAGCAGTACTTC
TRBJ2-5 | - | - | TRBV28 | CASSLLGGRQETQYF | TGTGCCAGCAGTTTATTGGGGGGTCGCCAAGAGACCCAGTACTTC
TRBJ1-6 | - | many | TRBV3-1 | CASSVAPGLLGSLHF | TGTGCCAGCAGCGTCGCTCCGGGACTTCTTGGATCCCTCCACTTT
TRBJ2-7 | TRBD1 | few | TRBV6-2/TRBV6-3 | CASSPQRTGVYEQYF | TGTGCCAGCAGCCCCCAAAGGACAGGAGTCTACGAGCAGTACTTC
TRBJ1-6 | - | - | TRBV3-1 | CASSQDVWEESSYNSPLHF | TGTGCCAGCAGCCAAGATGTTTGGGAGGAGAGCTCCTATAATTCACCCCTCCACTTT
TRBJ2-1 | - | few | TRBV7-2 | CASSPSREQFF | TGTGCCAGCAGCCCCTCTAGGGAGCAGTTCTTC
TRBJ1-5 | - | few | TRBV28 | CASSAQETVGDQPQHF | TGTGCCAGCAGCGCTCAAGAGACCGTTGGGGATCAGCCCCAGCATTTT
TRBJ1-2 | - | many | TRBV29-1 | CSVEVWESAEYGYTF | TGCAGCGTTGAAGTTTGGGAATCGGCAGAATATGGCTACACCTTC
TRBJ2-1 | TRBD2 | many | TRBV20-1 | CSAPGLASIYNEQFF | TGCAGTGCGCCAGGACTAGCGTCAATATACAATGAGCAGTTCTTC
TRBJ1-1 | - | many | TRBV7-3 | CASSLTGRRNTEAFF | TGTGCCAGCAGCTTAACGGGCAGGAGGAACACTGAAGCTTTCTTT
TRBJ2-5 | - | few | TRBV11-2 | CASTVGETQYF | TGTGCCAGCACCGTAGGAGAGACCCAGTACTTC
TRBJ2-5 | - | once | TRBV4-1 | CASASRAVRETQYF | TGCGCCAGCGCTTCGAGGGCGGTGCGGGAGACCCAGTACTTC
TRBJ1-6 | - | - | TRBV27 | CASSYGLDNSPLHF | TGTGCCAGCAGTTACGGACTGGATAATTCACCCCTCCACTTT
TRBJ1-2 | - | few | TRBV10-3 | CAAVRLPQGDYGYTF | TGTGCCGCCGTTCGACTCCCGCAAGGGGATTATGGCTACACCTTC
TRBJ2-1 | TRBD2 | many | TRBV5-1 | CASSLLGLAGGGNEQFF | TGCGCCAGCAGCCTTCTGGGACTAGCGGGAGGCGGCAATGAGCAGTTCTTC
TRBJ2-3 | - | few | TRBV20-1 | CSARLARGGDTQYF | TGCAGTGCTAGATTAGCCCGAGGTGGAGATACGCAGTATTTT
TRBJ2-7 | TRBD2 | few | TRBV6-2/TRBV6-3 | CASSLLAGGDEQYF | TGTGCCAGCAGTCTACTAGCGGGGGGCGACGAGCAGTACTTC
TRBJ1-2 | TRBD1 | many | TRBV7-2 | CASSLGQGSGYGYTF | TGTGCCAGCAGCTTGGGACAGGGTAGCGGCTATGGCTACACCTTC
TRBJ1-2 | - | many | TRBV20-1 | CSARDHKGYGYTF | TGCAGTGCTAGAGATCATAAAGGGTATGGCTACACCTTC
TRBJ2-3 | TRBD2 | - | TRBV10-3 | CATRSPSGDRNTQYF | TGTGCCACCAGGTCGCCTAGCGGGGATCGAAATACGCAGTATTTT
TRBJ1-1 | TRBD1 | many | TRBV20-1 | CSAREYDRDTEAFF | TGCAGTGCTAGGGAATACGACAGGGACACTGAAGCTTTCTTT
TRBJ2-2 | - | few | TRBV11-1 | CASSFLWDTGELFF | TGTGCCAGCAGCTTTTTGTGGGACACCGGGGAGCTGTTTTTT
TRBJ2-7 | - | - | TRBV4-3 | CASSQDTDTSYEQYF | TGCGCCAGCAGCCAAGATACGGACACTTCGTACGAGCAGTACTTC
TRBJ2-5 | - | few | TRBV11-2 | CASSSSVTPPQETQYF | TGTGCCAGCAGCTCCAGCGTAACCCCACCCCAAGAGACCCAGTACTTC
TRBJ1-5 | - | - | TRBV10-3 | CAISDGSYGDQPQHF | TGTGCCATCAGTGATGGGTCGTACGGGGATCAGCCCCAGCATTTT
TRBJ1-5 | TRBD1 | many | TRBV28 | CASSARTGKSGNQPQHF | TGTGCCAGCAGTGCTCGGACAGGGAAGTCGGGAAATCAGCCCCAGCATTTT
TRBJ2-2 | - | many | TRBV20-1 | CSARERTANTGELFF | TGCAGTGCTAGGGAGCGGACAGCGAACACCGGGGAGCTGTTTTTT
TRBJ2-5 | - | - | TRBV6-1 | CASSEGPTQETQYF | TGTGCCAGCAGTGAAGGACCAACCCAAGAGACCCAGTACTTC
TRBJ1-2 | - | many | TRBV29-1 | CSAAPEGGSYGYTF | TGCAGCGCCGCCCCAGAGGGCGGGAGCTATGGCTACACCTTC
TRBJ2-5 | TRBD1 | many | TRBV7-2 | CASSSTRGQGYQETQYF | TGTGCCAGCAGCTCAACCAGGGGACAGGGGTATCAAGAGACCCAGTACTTC
TRBJ1-6 | - | few | TRBV25-1 | CASSGVVRSSYNSPLHF | TGTGCCAGCAGTGGAGTAGTCAGGAGTTCTTATAATTCACCCCTCCACTTT
TRBJ1-1 | TRBD1 | many | TRBV11-2 | CASSSGQGLNTEAFF | TGTGCCAGCAGCTCCGGACAGGGGCTGAACACTGAAGCTTTCTTT
TRBJ1-2 | - | many | TRBV12-3/TRBV12-4 | CASSLLWQGGGYTF | TGTGCCAGCAGTTTATTATGGCAGGGCGGAGGCTACACCTTC
TRBJ1-4 | - | many | TRBV28 | CASSLLFQNNEKLFF | TGTGCCAGCAGTTTGTTGTTTCAGAATAATGAAAAACTGTTTTTT
TRBJ2-1 | - | - | TRBV7-9 | CASSLVVLQYNEQFF | TGTGCCAGCAGCTTAGTCGTACTCCAATACAATGAGCAGTTCTTC
TRBJ2-7 | - | few | TRBV7-2 | CASGPGYVSSYEQYF | TGTGCCAGCGGTCCAGGTTATGTGAGCTCCTACGAGCAGTACTTC
TRBJ1-3 | - | - | TRBV6-5 | CASSTGFGSGNTIYF | TGTGCCAGCAGCACAGGGTTCGGCTCTGGAAACACCATATATTTT
TRBJ1-2 | TRBD1 | many | TRBV7-8 | CASSQQGDYGYTF | TGTGCCAGCAGCCAACAGGGGGACTATGGCTACACCTTC
TRBJ1-4 | - | many | TRBV25-1 | CASSGVPGTGTEKLFF | TGTGCCAGCAGTGGGGTACCCGGGACCGGGACTGAAAAACTGTTTTTT
TRBJ1-5 | - | many | TRBV4-2 | CASSQDRNERGPQHF | TGTGCCAGCAGCCAAGATAGGAACGAACGGGGGCCCCAGCATTTT
TRBJ2-5 | TRBD2 | many | TRBV4-2 | CASSQASLAGGLETQYF | TGTGCCAGCAGCCAAGCCTCACTAGCGGGGGGGCTGGAGACCCAGTACTTC
TRBJ2-1 | TRBD2 | - | TRBV12-3/TRBV12-4 | CASSLGLAGNINEQFF | TGTGCCAGCAGTTTAGGCTTAGCGGGGAATATAAATGAGCAGTTCTTC